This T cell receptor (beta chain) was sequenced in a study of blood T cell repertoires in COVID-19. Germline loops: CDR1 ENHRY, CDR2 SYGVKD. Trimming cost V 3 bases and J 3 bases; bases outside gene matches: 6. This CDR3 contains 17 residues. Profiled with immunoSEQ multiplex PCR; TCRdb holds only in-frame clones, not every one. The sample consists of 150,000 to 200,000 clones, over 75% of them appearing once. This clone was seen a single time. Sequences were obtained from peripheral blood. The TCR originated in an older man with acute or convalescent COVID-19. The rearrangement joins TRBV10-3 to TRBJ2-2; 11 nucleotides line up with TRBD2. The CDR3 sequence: CAISDTSGGHYTGELFF. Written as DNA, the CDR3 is TGTGCCATCAGTGACACTAGCGGGGGCCACTACACCGGGGAGCTGTTTTTT.